Listed below are T cell receptor beta chains from one sample, sequenced in a study of cytomegalovirus exposure and HLA in healthy donors. The repertoire was sequenced with immunoSEQ multiplex PCR; TCRdb's copy has only in-frame clones and lacks some. Its clone listing holds about 120,000 clones. Sequenced input: PBMCs. These receptors all come from a young man in good health and CMV-seronegative. Each CDR3 is given with its conserved first and last residue. D genes are given only for firm matches.

V: TRBV5-1; D: NA; J: TRBJ2-1; CDR3: CASSHNNEQFF; DNA: TGCGCCAGCAGCCACAACAATGAGCAGTTCTTC
V: TRBV18; D: TRBD1; J: TRBJ1-1; CDR3: CASSQGGTNTEAFF; DNA: TGTGCCAGCTCACAAGGGGGCACCAACACTGAAGCTTTCTTT
V: TRBV9; D: TRBD1; J: TRBJ1-1; CDR3: CASSTGQGWTEAFF; DNA: TGTGCCAGCAGCACAGGACAGGGGTGGACTGAAGCTTTCTTT
V: TRBV9; D: NA; J: TRBJ1-6; CDR3: CASSAGTPSSYNSPLHF; DNA: TGTGCCAGCAGCGCCGGGACTCCGAGCTCCTATAATTCACCCCTCCACTTT
V: TRBV7-9; D: NA; J: TRBJ1-2; CDR3: CASSLGWGLYGYTF; DNA: TGTGCCAGCAGCTTAGGGTGGGGCCTCTATGGCTACACCTTC
V: TRBV30; D: NA; J: TRBJ1-2; CDR3: CAWANRGGYTF; DNA: TGTGCCTGGGCGAACCGGGGTGGCTACACCTTC
V: TRBV6-5; D: TRBD2; J: TRBJ2-7; CDR3: CASKKTREGYEQYF; DNA: TGTGCCAGCAAAAAAACCCGGGAGGGCTACGAGCAGTACTTC
V: TRBV30; D: TRBD1; J: TRBJ1-3; CDR3: CAWRAGGRSGNTIYF; DNA: TGTGCCTGGAGGGCAGGGGGTCGCTCTGGAAACACCATATATTTT
V: TRBV28; D: NA; J: TRBJ1-1; CDR3: CASTAGPGPEAFF; DNA: TGTGCCAGCACGGCGGGACCAGGGCCTGAAGCTTTCTTT
V: TRBV11-2; D: TRBD1; J: TRBJ2-3; CDR3: CASSKPGQAFTDTQYF; DNA: TGTGCCAGCAGCAAACCGGGACAGGCTTTCACAGATACGCAGTATTTT
V: TRBV7-9; D: TRBD1; J: TRBJ1-5; CDR3: CASSSTGGDQPQHF; DNA: TGTGCCAGCAGCTCGACAGGGGGCGATCAGCCCCAGCATTTT
V: TRBV18; D: NA; J: TRBJ1-2; CDR3: CASSPPLLFGGYTF; DNA: TGTGCCAGCTCACCACCTTTACTGTTCGGGGGCTACACCTTC
V: TRBV5-1; D: NA; J: TRBJ1-1; CDR3: CASSFVVNTEAFF; DNA: TGCGCCAGCAGCTTTGTAGTGAACACTGAAGCTTTCTTT
V: TRBV28; D: NA; J: TRBJ1-5; CDR3: CASSLRSANQPQHF; DNA: TGTGCCAGCAGTTTAAGGAGCGCGAATCAGCCCCAGCATTTT
V: TRBV6-6; D: TRBD2; J: TRBJ2-7; CDR3: CAISGAGHEQYF; DNA: TGTGCCATTAGCGGGGCGGGCCACGAGCAGTACTTC
V: TRBV6-5; D: TRBD1; J: TRBJ2-3; CDR3: CASRAPGQLTQYF; DNA: TGTGCCAGCAGGGCCCCGGGACAGCTAACGCAGTATTTT
V: TRBV5-6; D: NA; J: TRBJ1-1; CDR3: CASSLGQAPKAFF; DNA: TGTGCCAGCAGCTTGGGGCAGGCACCCAAAGCTTTCTTT
V: TRBV6-6; D: NA; J: TRBJ2-7; CDR3: CASSGGSQYF; DNA: TGTGCCAGCAGCGGGGGTTCCCAGTACTTC
V: TRBV5-1; D: NA; J: TRBJ2-7; CDR3: CASSINRGGFYEQYF; DNA: TGCGCCAGCAGCATCAACAGGGGGGGATTCTACGAGCAGTACTTC
V: TRBV6-5; D: NA; J: TRBJ1-1; CDR3: CASIGLRGSEAFF; DNA: TGTGCCAGCATAGGACTTCGGGGGAGTGAAGCTTTCTTT
V: TRBV9; D: NA; J: TRBJ2-4; CDR3: CASSVGGGAKNIQYF; DNA: TGTGCCAGCAGCGTAGGTGGGGGGGCCAAAAACATTCAGTACTTC
V: TRBV27; D: TRBD1; J: TRBJ2-2; CDR3: CASRQGLHTGELFF; DNA: TGTGCCAGCAGACAGGGGCTCCACACCGGGGAGCTGTTTTTT
V: TRBV5-1; D: NA; J: TRBJ1-2; CDR3: CASSGADYGYTF; DNA: TGCGCCAGCAGCGGGGCTGACTATGGCTACACCTTC
V: TRBV10-1; D: TRBD2; J: TRBJ2-1; CDR3: CAIIAGGFYNEQFF; DNA: TGCGCCATCATAGCGGGAGGGTTCTACAATGAGCAGTTCTTC
V: TRBV30; D: NA; J: TRBJ2-3; CDR3: CAWSLREDTQYF; DNA: TGTGCCTGGAGTTTGAGGGAGGATACGCAGTATTTT
V: TRBV19; D: NA; J: TRBJ1-1; CDR3: CASSLGRGMNTEAFF; DNA: TGTGCCAGTAGTTTGGGGAGGGGCATGAACACTGAAGCTTTCTTT
V: TRBV9; D: NA; J: TRBJ1-2; CDR3: CASSPEAGDRHGYTF; DNA: TGTGCCAGCAGTCCCGAGGCAGGGGATAGACATGGCTACACCTTC
V: TRBV6-1; D: NA; J: TRBJ2-7; CDR3: CASSEAGQSYEQYF; DNA: TGTGCCAGCAGTGAAGCCGGACAGAGCTACGAGCAGTACTTC
V: TRBV27; D: NA; J: TRBJ2-7; CDR3: CASSRYRVGTYEQYF; DNA: TGTGCCAGCAGTCGATACAGGGTGGGCACCTACGAGCAGTACTTC
V: TRBV11-2; D: NA; J: TRBJ1-2; CDR3: CASSFAGLNYGYTF; DNA: TGTGCCAGCAGCTTCGCGGGGCTTAACTATGGCTACACCTTC
V: TRBV7-9; D: TRBD1; J: TRBJ1-1; CDR3: CASRGTVNTEAFF; DNA: TGTGCCAGCAGAGGGACAGTCAACACTGAAGCTTTCTTT
V: TRBV7-8; D: TRBD1; J: TRBJ2-7; CDR3: CASSLGQGRSYEQYF; DNA: TGTGCCAGCAGCTTGGGACAGGGTAGATCCTACGAGCAGTACTTC
V: TRBV18; D: TRBD2; J: TRBJ2-5; CDR3: CASSPPGIAGGVETQYF; DNA: TGTGCCAGCTCACCACCGGGGATAGCGGGAGGAGTAGAGACCCAGTACTTC
V: TRBV27; D: NA; J: TRBJ1-1; CDR3: CASSPLGRGEAFF; DNA: TGTGCCAGCAGTCCGCTCGGACGGGGTGAAGCTTTCTTT
V: TRBV10-3; D: NA; J: TRBJ1-1; CDR3: CAISEGRDLDTEAFF; DNA: TGTGCCATCAGTGAGGGCCGGGACTTAGACACTGAAGCTTTCTTT
V: TRBV5-1; D: NA; J: TRBJ2-5; CDR3: CASSLGVGGGRETQYF; DNA: TGCGCCAGCAGCTTGGGGGTCGGAGGCGGCCGAGAGACCCAGTACTTC
V: TRBV5-1; D: TRBD1; J: TRBJ1-4; CDR3: CASSLSGQGRNEKLFF; DNA: TGCGCCAGCAGCTTGTCCGGACAGGGGAGGAATGAAAAACTGTTTTTT